This T cell receptor (beta chain) originates from a study of blood T cells in healthy people across ages. The CDR3 is 13 amino acids. The ends were cut back, 5 bases at V and 13 bases at J, with 18 bases in the middle. A J-beta primer mix and a sample-barcoded 5' primer were used in a second PCR of about 7 to 12 cycles. TCRdb ran MiXCR on the 5' RACE reads and lists one entry per CDR3 protein. The sample consists of 1.8 million or so distinct CDR3 sequences, about two fifths of them appearing once. This TCR derives from a human donor in good health. V usage is TRBV12-3 or TRBV12-4 and J usage is TRBJ2-1; the D is unclear. Sequencing was performed on blood. DNA for the CDR3: TGTGCCAGCAGTCCAATCCGGCCGGAGACCCAGTTCTTC. It codes for CASSPIRPETQFF.